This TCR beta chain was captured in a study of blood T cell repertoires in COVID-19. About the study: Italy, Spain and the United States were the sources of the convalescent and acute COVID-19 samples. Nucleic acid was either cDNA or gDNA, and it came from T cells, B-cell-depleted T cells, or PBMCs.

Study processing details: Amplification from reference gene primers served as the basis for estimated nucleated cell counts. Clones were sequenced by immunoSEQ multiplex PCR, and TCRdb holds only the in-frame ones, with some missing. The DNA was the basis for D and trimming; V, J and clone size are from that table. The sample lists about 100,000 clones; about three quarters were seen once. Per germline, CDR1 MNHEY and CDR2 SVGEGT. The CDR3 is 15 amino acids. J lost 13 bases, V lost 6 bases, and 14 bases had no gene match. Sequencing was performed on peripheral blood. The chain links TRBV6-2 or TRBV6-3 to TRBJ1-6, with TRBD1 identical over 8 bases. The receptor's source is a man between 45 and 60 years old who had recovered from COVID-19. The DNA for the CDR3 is TGTGCCAGCAGCCCCCGAGACAGGGGACTTCATCCCCTCCACTTT. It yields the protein CASSPRDRGLHPLHF.